The present entry profiles one TCR beta chain with its context. The source of the sample is a study of preoperative IRX-2 immunotherapy in early breast cancer. The method was immunoSEQ multiplex PCR; TCRdb's version includes in-frame clones alone and lacks a portion of them. The sample has 40,000 to 45,000 clones; about 95% are singletons. As for treatment: preoperative locoregional IRX-2 cytokine immunotherapy. Samples came from a phase Ib trial of preoperative locoregional IRX-2 cytokine immunotherapy. The clonotype originates from a human donor with breast cancer. The sample here was tumor tissue, taken after IRX-2 immunotherapy.

CDR3 sequence reads: CASSQGSTGLPGNTIYF. The CDR3, as DNA: TGCGCCAGCAGCCAAGGATCTACAGGCCTGCCTGGAAACACCATATATTTT. The gene calls are TRBV4-1 and TRBJ1-3; TRBD1 might be the D (5 bases). The CDR3 totals 17 residues. From germline, CDR1 is MGHRA and CDR2 YSYEKL. V lost 1 base, J lost 2 bases, and 15 bases lay in between.